This TCR beta chain stems from a study of blood T cell repertoires in COVID-19 (dated by TCRdb to 2019 to 2021). For the study in its entirety: Collaborator samples came from the United States, Italy and Spain and covered acute and convalescent phases of COVID-19. The prospective study material was composed of cDNA or gDNA derived from T cells, B-cell-depleted T cells, or PBMCs. The dataset comprised deeply sampled blood TCRbeta repertoires from subjects exposed to, actively infected with, or recovered from COVID-19. The repertoires were released in a freely available public database intended as a resource for research on the immune response to SARS-CoV-2. The samples were drawn from the first 160 participants of the ongoing ImmuneRACE study and from more than 1,000 subjects provided by 6 global collaborators. The sample metadata nearly always contained a de-identified subject ID, COVID-19 status, age in years and sex. Where HLA class I and class II types were available, the types were taken from metadata supplied by the sample provider, not from assay-based typing. On the study overall, not on this receptor specifically: The quantity of clinical and demographic metadata differed by source and by participant and was supplied without curation.

Each collaborating institution followed its own protocols to collect whole blood in K2EDTA tubes. For TCRbeta analysis, collaborators shipped samples in one of three forms: frozen whole blood, isolated PBMCs, or DNA extracted from either of those sample types. The immunoSEQ Assay, a bias-controlled multiplex PCR, was used to amplify TCRbeta CDR3 regions from genomic DNA. Concerning the study's data processing: Nucleated cell counts per sample were estimated from amplification of reference gene primers within the assay. To quantify the absolute abundance of each unique TCRbeta CDR3 rearrangement, sequence reads were collapsed and filtered. For each sample, productive Simpson clonality was calculated as the square root of Simpson's diversity index across productive rearrangements. This immuneACCESS table, as held by TCRdb, lists in-frame sequences with V and J called but not all clones. Of the missing ones, under half trace to an unresolved V gene in checked studies; the others have no known cause. That table furnishes V, J and clone size, whereas the DNA furnished D and trimming. The sample includes 30,000 to 35,000 clones, with approximately 85% observed a single time. The ten biggest clones cover roughly 9.1% of the sample.

Turning to this clone: It has no known antigen specificity. The input lacks base qualities; no much larger clone sits a single base away.

CDR1 and CDR2 are drawn from the germline V gene: MDHEN, SYDVKM. Between the V and J ends, shortened by 3 bases and 5 bases respectively, the junction contains 7 bases. From cysteine to phenylalanine, the CDR3 is 12 amino acids long. Only the CDR3 portion is preserved as DNA: 36 bases, with reading frame beginning at the first base. The specimen sequenced was peripheral blood. This receptor was taken from a man older than 75 with active COVID-19. This receptor chain uses TRBV28 and TRBJ1-2, with a weak D call of TRBD1 (6 bases match). The DNA reads TGTGCCAGCAGTTTCAGGGGTTATGGCTACACCTTC. Translated, it reads CASSFRGYGYTF.